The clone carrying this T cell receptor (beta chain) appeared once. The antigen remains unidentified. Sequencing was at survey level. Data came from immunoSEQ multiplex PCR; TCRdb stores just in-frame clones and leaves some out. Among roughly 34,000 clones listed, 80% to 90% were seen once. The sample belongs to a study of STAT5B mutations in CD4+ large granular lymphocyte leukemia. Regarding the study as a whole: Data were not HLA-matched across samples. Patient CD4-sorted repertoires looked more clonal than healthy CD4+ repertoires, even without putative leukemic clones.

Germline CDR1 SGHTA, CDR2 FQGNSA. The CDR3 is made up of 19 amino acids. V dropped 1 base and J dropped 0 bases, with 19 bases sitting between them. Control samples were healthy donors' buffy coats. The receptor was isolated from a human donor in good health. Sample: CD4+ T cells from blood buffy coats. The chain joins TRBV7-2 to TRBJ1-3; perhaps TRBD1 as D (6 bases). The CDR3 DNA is TGTGCCAGCAGCTTAGTGGGTACAGGGCTGGAGTACTCTGGAAACACCATATATTTT. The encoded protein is CASSLVGTGLEYSGNTIYF.